These 21 T cell receptor beta chains were all obtained from the same sample, sequenced in a study of T cell responses to AZD1222 COVID-19 vaccine. The data were produced by immunoSEQ multiplex PCR, yet TCRdb's version contains in-frame clones alone and is incomplete. The sample lists 100,000 to 150,000 clones, less than 95% occurring once. Here the sequenced sample was peripheral blood, taken on day 0 of MenACWY control vaccination. All receptors come from an adult in good health.

This clone was seen just once. The chain joins TRBV4-2 to TRBJ1-2; D call uncertain. The ends were cut back, 0 bases at V and 8 bases at J, with 16 bases in the middle. The CDR3 contains 15 residues. CDR1 is LGHNA, CDR2 YNFKEQ, per germline. CDR3: CASSQDEGLVQGYTF. The DNA for the CDR3 is TGTGCCAGCAGCCAAGATGAGGGCCTTGTACAGGGCTACACCTTC.

This sequence joins TRBV6-5 and TRBJ1-5; D is uncertain. Germline V lookup: CDR1 MNHEY, CDR2 SVGAGI. The CDR3 has 12 residues. Trimming removed 7 bases from V and 9 bases from J, with 13 bases in between. The CDR3 sequence: CASNAEERPQHF. In DNA form, the CDR3 reads TGTGCCAGCAATGCGGAGGAACGGCCCCAGCATTTT.

The chain has TRBV19 and TRBJ2-5, with 8 bases that match TRBD1. The CDR3 runs to 13 residues. V lost 6 bases to trimming and J lost 5 bases; unmatched junction nucleotides: 5. Germline values: CDR1 LNHDA, CDR2 SQIVND (reference sequence). CDR3 nucleotide sequence: TGTGCCAGTAGCGAGGACAGGGAGGAGACCCAGTACTTC. It codes for CASSEDREETQYF.

This chain connects TRBV10-3 to TRBJ2-1; the match to TRBD2 covers 10 bases. This CDR3 has 19 amino acids. With V trimmed by 0 bases and J by 9 bases, 17 bases remained unmatched. Looked up from germline, CDR1 is ENHRY and CDR2 is SYGVKD. This chain's CDR3 is CAISESKELTSGPRGEQFF. The CDR3 DNA is TGTGCCATCAGTGAGTCGAAAGAACTGACTAGCGGGCCAAGGGGTGAGCAGTTCTTC.

This chain joins TRBV11-2 and TRBJ2-2; D unresolved. CDR1 and CDR2 (germline): SGHAT, FQNNGV. The CDR3 runs to 16 residues. Between the trimmed V and J ends, which lost 5 bases and 2 bases, there was a span of 15 bases. The CDR3 DNA is TGTGCCAGCAGCCCCTCGGGCAGGATTAACACCGGGGAGCTGTTTTTT. Amino acid sequence: CASSPSGRINTGELFF.

The genes are TRBV5-1 and TRBJ1-1, with a possible D match to TRBD1 (6 bases). V lost 0 bases, J lost 5 bases, and 11 bases lay in between. Germline CDR1 reads SGHRS; CDR2 reads YFSETQ. The CDR3 extends over 14 amino acids. The CDR3 loop is CASSLGRGWTEAFF. The CDR3 DNA is TGCGCCAGCAGCTTGGGCAGGGGATGGACTGAAGCTTTCTTT.

V and J are TRBV5-1 and TRBJ1-1; D unclear. The V gene's germline CDR1 is SGHRS and CDR2 YFSETQ. The CDR3 has 14 residues. Trimming shortened V by 0 bases and J by 0 bases, and 6 bases separated the two germline ends. The CDR3 protein is CASSLVGMNTEAFF. Written as DNA, the CDR3 is TGCGCCAGCAGCTTGGTAGGCATGAACACTGAAGCTTTCTTT.

This sequence joins TRBV5-4 and TRBJ1-1; TRBD1 might be the D (5 bases). Trimming removed 4 bases at V and 5 bases at J, with 18 bases between. The CDR3 totals 15 residues. Germline V CDR1 and CDR2: SGHNT, YYREEE (reference sequence). CDR3 nucleotide sequence: TGTGCCAGCAGCCCTACGGGGCTTTCCGGGACTGAAGCTTTCTTT. Translation: CASSPTGLSGTEAFF.

The gene calls are TRBV29-1 and TRBJ2-3; possibly TRBD1 or TRBD2 for D (6 bases each). The CDR3 is 12 residues long. With 3 bases removed from V and 9 bases from J, the gap between germline ends came to 13 bases. The germline CDR1 and CDR2 sequences are SQVTM and ANQGSEA. DNA for the CDR3: TGCAGCGTTGAGAGGGGGGCCAGCACGCAGTATTTT. It specifies CSVERGASTQYF.

The rearrangement joins TRBV27 to TRBJ1-2; maybe TRBD1 (5 bases). V lost 2 bases, J lost 6 bases, and 7 bases lay in between. The CDR3 is made up of 12 amino acids. Germline lookup yields CDR1 MNHEY and CDR2 SMNVEV (reference sequence). CDR3 nucleotides: TGTGCCAGCAGTTTACAGGGACATGGCTACACCTTC. Translating it yields CASSLQGHGYTF.

The gene calls are TRBV11-3 and TRBJ2-2, with TRBD2 matching over 7 bases. CDR3 length: 13 amino acids. The V gene's germline CDR1 is SGHNT and CDR2 YENEEA. V was clipped by 8 bases and J by 5 bases; unmatched bases: 5. The CDR3 region has the DNA TGTGCCAGCTCTGGGGGGGGAACCGGGGAGCTGTTTTTT. This encodes CASSGGGTGELFF.

The V gene is TRBV7-3, the J gene TRBJ2-3; 7 bases are a match to TRBD2. V lost 2 bases and J lost 2; bases outside the gene matches: 7. Germline assignment: CDR1 SGHTA and CDR2 FQGTGA. CDR3 length: 16 amino acids. In DNA, the CDR3 is TGTGCCAGCAGCTTAGAGGGGACTACCGACACAGATACGCAGTATTTT. It encodes CASSLEGTTDTDTQYF. Filled out from reference TRBV7-3 and TRBJ2-3, the complete variable domain reads GAGVSQTPSNKVTEKGKYVELRCDPISGHTALYWYRQSLGQGPEFLIYFQGTGAADDSGLPNDRFFAVRPEGSVSTLKIQRTERGDSAVYLCASSLEGTTDTDTQYFGPGTRLTVL.

Only a few counts were recorded for this clone. This chain connects TRBV3-1 (or the pseudogene TRBV3-2) to TRBJ2-1; a weak D match, TRBD2 (5 bases). Germline CDR1 reads LGHDT; CDR2 reads YNNKEL (reference sequence). This CDR3 has 12 amino acids. With 3 bases removed from V and 10 bases from J, the gap between germline ends came to 10 bases. The CDR3 spells CASSQGRREQFF. The CDR3 region has the DNA TGTGCCAGCAGCCAGGGTAGGAGGGAGCAGTTCTTC.

J is TRBJ2-1 and V is TRBV11-3, with 14 nucleotides matching TRBD2. This CDR3 region has 15 residues. Germline V gives CDR1 SGHNT, CDR2 YENEEA. Unmatched junction bases numbered 6, after V lost 5 bases and J lost 9 bases. Written as DNA, the CDR3 is TGTGCCAGCAGCCCCGGGACTAGCGGGAGTGGTGAGCAGTTCTTC. Protein: CASSPGTSGSGEQFF.

J is TRBJ2-7 and V is TRBV5-8; no reliable D call. The CDR3 loop spans 15 amino acids. V was pared by 0 bases and J by 3 bases, with 13 bases between. CDR1 and CDR2 (germline): SGHTS, YDEGEE. The CDR3 coding sequence is TGTGCCAGCAGCTTGGGTCGGCAGAACTACTACGAGCAGTACTTC. Its translation: CASSLGRQNYYEQYF.

V is TRBV7-6 and J is TRBJ1-6, with D perhaps TRBD1 (5 bases). The V end lost 1 base, the J end lost 4 bases, and 17 bases lay between the germline ends. CDR1 is SGHVS and CDR2 is FNYEAQ in the germline V gene. The CDR3 extends over 18 amino acids. The CDR3 bases are TGTGCCAGCAGCTTAGGGGGATCAGGGACTCTGTATAATTCACCCCTCCACTTT. This encodes CASSLGGSGTLYNSPLHF.

The chain is built from TRBV19 and TRBJ2-1; the match to TRBD1 covers 8 bases. The CDR3 covers 14 residues. Trimming took 5 bases from V and 5 from J; bases not matched to a gene: 5. Germline V lookup: CDR1 LNHDA, CDR2 SQIVND (reference sequence). CDR3 sequence: CASSHGQGDNEQFF. As DNA, the CDR3 is TGTGCCAGTAGTCACGGACAGGGTGACAATGAGCAGTTCTTC. The full variable domain, with the rest looked up from reference TRBV19 and TRBJ2-1, is DGGITQSPKYLFRKEGQNVTLSCEQNLNHDAMYWYRQDPGQGLRLIYYSQIVNDFQKGDIAEGYSVSREKKESFPLTVTSAQKNPTAFYLCASSHGQGDNEQFFGPGTRLTVL.

The rearrangement links TRBV19 to TRBJ2-3; 9 bases map to TRBD1. This CDR3 has 15 amino acids. Germline V lookup: CDR1 LNHDA, CDR2 SQIVND (reference sequence). J was trimmed by 0 bases and V by 4 bases; bases with no gene match: 2. The CDR3 DNA reads TGTGCCAGTAGTACGGGACAGGGCAGCACAGATACGCAGTATTTT. Protein: CASSTGQGSTDTQYF. Supplemented by reference TRBV19 and TRBJ2-3, the full variable domain reads DGGITQSPKYLFRKEGQNVTLSCEQNLNHDAMYWYRQDPGQGLRLIYYSQIVNDFQKGDIAEGYSVSREKKESFPLTVTSAQKNPTAFYLCASSTGQGSTDTQYFGPGTRLTVL.

The chain is built from TRBV29-1 and TRBJ1-2; D gene ambiguous. The CDR3 is 12 amino acids. CDR1 and CDR2 from the germline V gene are SQVTM and ANQGSEA. V lost 4 bases and J 2 bases, leaving 8 bases between the germline ends. CDR3 region: CSVGSQNYGYTF. For the CDR3, the DNA is TGCAGCGTTGGTTCACAGAACTATGGCTACACCTTC.

The chain has TRBV10-3 and TRBJ1-1, with D possibly TRBD1 on 5 matching bases. The CDR3 is 12 residues long. V lost 6 bases to trimming and J lost 3 bases, with 8 bases between them. The V gene's germline CDR1 is ENHRY and CDR2 SYGVKD. The CDR3 is CAIRGDYTEAFF. In DNA form, the CDR3 reads TGTGCCATCAGGGGGGACTACACTGAAGCTTTCTTT.

V and J are TRBV7-6 and TRBJ2-7; D not resolved. V lost 1 base and J 0 bases, leaving 7 bases between the germline ends. Germline CDR1 SGHVS, CDR2 FNYEAQ. This CDR3 spans 14 amino acids. CDR3 region: CASSLGPGSYEQYF. CDR3 in DNA: TGTGCCAGCAGCTTAGGGCCTGGCTCCTACGAGCAGTACTTC.